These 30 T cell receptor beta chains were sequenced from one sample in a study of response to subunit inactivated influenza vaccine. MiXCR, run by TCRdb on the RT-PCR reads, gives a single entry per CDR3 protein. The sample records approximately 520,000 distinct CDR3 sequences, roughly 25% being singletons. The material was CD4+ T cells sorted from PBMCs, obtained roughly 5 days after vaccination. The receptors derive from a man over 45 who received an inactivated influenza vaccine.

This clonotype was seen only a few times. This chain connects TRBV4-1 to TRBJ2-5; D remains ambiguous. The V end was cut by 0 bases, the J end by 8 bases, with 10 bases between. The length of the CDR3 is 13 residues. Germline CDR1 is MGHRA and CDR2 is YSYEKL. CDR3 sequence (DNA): TGCGCCAGCAGCCAAGAATCGCGGTCAACCCAGTACTTC. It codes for CASSQESRSTQYF.

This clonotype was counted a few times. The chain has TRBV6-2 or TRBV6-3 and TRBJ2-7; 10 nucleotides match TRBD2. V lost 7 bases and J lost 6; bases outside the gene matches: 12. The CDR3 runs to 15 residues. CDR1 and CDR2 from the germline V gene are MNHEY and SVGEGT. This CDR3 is CASKGLATSIGEQYF. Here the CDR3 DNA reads TGTGCCAGCAAGGGACTAGCGACGAGCATCGGCGAGCAGTACTTC.

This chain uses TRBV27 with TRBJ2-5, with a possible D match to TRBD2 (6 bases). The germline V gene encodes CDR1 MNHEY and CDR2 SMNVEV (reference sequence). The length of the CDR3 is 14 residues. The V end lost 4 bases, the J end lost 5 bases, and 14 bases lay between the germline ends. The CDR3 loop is CASSSRGIGETQYF. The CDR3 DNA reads TGTGCCAGCAGTTCACGGGGGATCGGGGAGACCCAGTACTTC.

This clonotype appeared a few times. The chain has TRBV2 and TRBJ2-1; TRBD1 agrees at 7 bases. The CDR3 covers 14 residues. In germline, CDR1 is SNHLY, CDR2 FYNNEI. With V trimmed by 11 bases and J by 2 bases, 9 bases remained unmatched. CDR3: CALNRGQPYNEQFF. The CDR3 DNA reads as TGTGCCTTAAACCGGGGACAGCCCTACAATGAGCAGTTCTTC.

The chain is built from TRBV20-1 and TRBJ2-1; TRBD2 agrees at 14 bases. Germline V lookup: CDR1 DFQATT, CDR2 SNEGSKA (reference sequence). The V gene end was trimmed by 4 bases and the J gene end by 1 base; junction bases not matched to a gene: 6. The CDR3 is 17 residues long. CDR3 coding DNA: TGCAGTGCTAAGGGACTAGCGGGAGACATATCCTACAATGAGCAGTTCTTC. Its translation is CSAKGLAGDISYNEQFF.

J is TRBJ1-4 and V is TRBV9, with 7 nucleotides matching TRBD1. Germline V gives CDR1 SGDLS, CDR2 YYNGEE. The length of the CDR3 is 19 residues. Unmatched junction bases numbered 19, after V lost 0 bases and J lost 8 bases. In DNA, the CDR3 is TGTGCCAGCAGCGTAGTTCAGATACAACGGGACAGCGGCGAGGAAAAACTGTTTTTT. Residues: CASSVVQIQRDSGEEKLFF.

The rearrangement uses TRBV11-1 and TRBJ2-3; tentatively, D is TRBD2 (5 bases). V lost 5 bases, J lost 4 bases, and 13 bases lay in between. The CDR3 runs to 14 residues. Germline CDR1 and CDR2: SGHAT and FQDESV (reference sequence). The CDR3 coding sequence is TGTGCCAGCAGCCCGGTCGGGAACTCAGATACGCAGTATTTT. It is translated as CASSPVGNSDTQYF.

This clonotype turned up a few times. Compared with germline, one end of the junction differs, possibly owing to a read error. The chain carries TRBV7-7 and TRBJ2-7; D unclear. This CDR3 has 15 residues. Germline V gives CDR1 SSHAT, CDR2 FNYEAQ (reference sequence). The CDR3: CASSLGTGNAYEQYF. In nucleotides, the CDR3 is TGTGCTAGCAGCTTGGGAACGGGTAACGCCTACGAGCAGTACTTC.

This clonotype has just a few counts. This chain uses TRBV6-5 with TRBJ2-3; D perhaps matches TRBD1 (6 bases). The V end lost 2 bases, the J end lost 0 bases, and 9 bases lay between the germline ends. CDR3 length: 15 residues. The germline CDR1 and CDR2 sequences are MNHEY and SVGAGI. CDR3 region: CASSYGQPSTDTQYF. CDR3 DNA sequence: TGTGCCAGCAGTTACGGACAGCCTAGCACAGATACGCAGTATTTT.

The DNA for the CDR3 is TGTGCCAGCAGCCAACCGGGACAGGGACCTGAAGCTTTCTTT. Protein: CASSQPGQGPEAFF. J is TRBJ1-1 and V is TRBV6-2 or TRBV6-3, with 9 bases identical to TRBD1. Per the germline V gene, CDR1 is MNHEY and CDR2 is SVGEGT. V was clipped by 6 bases and J by 6 bases; unmatched bases: 8. The CDR3 contains 14 residues.

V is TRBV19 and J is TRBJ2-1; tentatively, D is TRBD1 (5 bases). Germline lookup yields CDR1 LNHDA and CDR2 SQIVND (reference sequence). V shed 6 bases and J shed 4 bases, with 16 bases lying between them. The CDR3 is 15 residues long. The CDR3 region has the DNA TGTGCCAGTAGGCCCGACAGAGGCCCTTACAATGAGCAGTTCTTC. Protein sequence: CASRPDRGPYNEQFF. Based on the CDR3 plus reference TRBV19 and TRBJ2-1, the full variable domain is DGGITQSPKYLFRKEGQNVTLSCEQNLNHDAMYWYRQDPGQGLRLIYYSQIVNDFQKGDIAEGYSVSREKKESFPLTVTSAQKNPTAFYLCASRPDRGPYNEQFFGPGTRLTVL.

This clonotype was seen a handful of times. The CDR3 DNA reads TGCAGCGTTGGGGAGCGGGGGGGCTACAATGAGCAGTTCTTC. Protein sequence: CSVGERGGYNEQFF. This chain uses TRBV29-1 with TRBJ2-1; 10 positions match TRBD2. V dropped 4 bases and J dropped 3; count of bases not matched to a gene: 3. The CDR3 contains 14 residues. CDR1 and CDR2 from the germline V gene are SQVTM and ANQGSEA.

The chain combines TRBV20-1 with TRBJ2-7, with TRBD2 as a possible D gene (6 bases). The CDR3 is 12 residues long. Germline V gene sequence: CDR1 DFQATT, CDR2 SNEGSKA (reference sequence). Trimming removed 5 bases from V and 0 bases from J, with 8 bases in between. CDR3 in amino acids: CSAQRASYEQYF. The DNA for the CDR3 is TGCAGTGCTCAGCGGGCCTCCTACGAGCAGTACTTC.

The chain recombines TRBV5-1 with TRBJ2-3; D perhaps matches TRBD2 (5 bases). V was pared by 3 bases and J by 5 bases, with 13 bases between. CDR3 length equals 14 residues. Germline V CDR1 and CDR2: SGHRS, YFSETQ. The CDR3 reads CASSYKSGGDTQYF. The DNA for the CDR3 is TGCGCCAGCAGCTACAAAAGCGGTGGAGATACGCAGTATTTT. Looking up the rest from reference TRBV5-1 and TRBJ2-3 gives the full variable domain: KAGVTQTPRYLIKTRGQQVTLSCSPISGHRSVSWYQQTPGQGLQFLFEYFSETQRNKGNFPGRFSGRQFSNSRSEMNVSTLELGDSALYLCASSYKSGGDTQYFGPGTRLTVL.

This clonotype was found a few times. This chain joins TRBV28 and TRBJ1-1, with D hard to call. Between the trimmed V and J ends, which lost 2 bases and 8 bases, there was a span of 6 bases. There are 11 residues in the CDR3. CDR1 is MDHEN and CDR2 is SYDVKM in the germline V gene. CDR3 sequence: CASSLQSEAFF. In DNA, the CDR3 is TGTGCCAGCAGTTTACAATCCGAAGCTTTCTTT.

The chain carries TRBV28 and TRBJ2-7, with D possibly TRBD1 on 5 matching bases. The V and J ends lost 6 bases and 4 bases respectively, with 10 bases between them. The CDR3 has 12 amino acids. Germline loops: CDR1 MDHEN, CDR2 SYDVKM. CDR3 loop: CASRQGFYEQYF. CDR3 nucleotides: TGTGCCAGCAGGCAGGGTTTTTACGAGCAGTACTTC.

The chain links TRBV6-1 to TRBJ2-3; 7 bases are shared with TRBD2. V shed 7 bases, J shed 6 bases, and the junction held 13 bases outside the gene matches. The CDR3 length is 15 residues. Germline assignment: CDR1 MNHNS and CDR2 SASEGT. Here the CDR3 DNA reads TGTGCCAGCACCACTGGTCAACCCGGGGGGGATACGCAGTATTTT. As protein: CASTTGQPGGDTQYF.

The CDR3 bases are TGCAGTGCTACCCGAGCCGGGGCCGGTGGCGGGCACTACGAGCAGTACTTC. This gives the protein CSATRAGAGGGHYEQYF. The genes are TRBV20-1 and TRBJ2-7, with D perhaps matching TRBD1 or TRBD2 (5 bases each). The CDR3 length is 17 residues. Between the trimmed V and J ends, which lost 4 bases and 3 bases, there was a span of 25 bases. Germline V gives CDR1 DFQATT, CDR2 SNEGSKA (reference sequence).

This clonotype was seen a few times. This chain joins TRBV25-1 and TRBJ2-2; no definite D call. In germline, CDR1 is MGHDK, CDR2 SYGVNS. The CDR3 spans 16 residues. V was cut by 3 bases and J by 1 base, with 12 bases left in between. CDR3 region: CASSETTNLNTGELFF. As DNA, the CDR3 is TGTGCCAGCAGTGAGACAACTAATCTGAACACCGGGGAGCTGTTTTTT.

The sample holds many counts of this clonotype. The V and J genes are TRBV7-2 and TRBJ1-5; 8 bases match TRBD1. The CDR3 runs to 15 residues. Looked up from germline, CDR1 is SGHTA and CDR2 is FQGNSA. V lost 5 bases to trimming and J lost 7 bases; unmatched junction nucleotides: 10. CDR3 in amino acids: CASSPSTGVGQPQHF. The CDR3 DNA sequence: TGTGCCAGCAGCCCATCGACAGGGGTTGGACAGCCCCAGCATTTT.

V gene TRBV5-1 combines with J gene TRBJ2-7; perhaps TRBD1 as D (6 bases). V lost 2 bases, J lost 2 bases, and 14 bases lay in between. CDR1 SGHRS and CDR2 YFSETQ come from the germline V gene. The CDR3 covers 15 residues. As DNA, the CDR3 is TGCGCCAGCAGCTTAACAGGGACCGTGACCTACGAGCAGTACTTC. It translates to CASSLTGTVTYEQYF.

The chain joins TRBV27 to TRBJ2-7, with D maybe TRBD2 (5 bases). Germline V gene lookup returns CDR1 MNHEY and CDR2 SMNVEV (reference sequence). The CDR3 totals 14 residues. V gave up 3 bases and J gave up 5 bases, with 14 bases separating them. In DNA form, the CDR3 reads TGTGCCAGCAGTTTCGCGTCCGCGGGCCACGAGCAGTACTTC. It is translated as CASSFASAGHEQYF.

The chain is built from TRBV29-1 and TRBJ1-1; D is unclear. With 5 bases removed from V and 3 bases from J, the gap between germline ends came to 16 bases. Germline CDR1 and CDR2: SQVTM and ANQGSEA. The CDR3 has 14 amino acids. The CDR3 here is CSVRRVPRDTEAFF. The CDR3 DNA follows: TGCAGCGTTCGTAGGGTCCCTCGGGACACTGAAGCTTTCTTT.

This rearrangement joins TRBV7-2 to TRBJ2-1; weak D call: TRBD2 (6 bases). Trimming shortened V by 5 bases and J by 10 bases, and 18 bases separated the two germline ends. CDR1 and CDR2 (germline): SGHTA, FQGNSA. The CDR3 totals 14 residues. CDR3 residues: CASSPPYPGVEQFF. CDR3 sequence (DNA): TGTGCCAGCAGCCCACCCTATCCGGGGGTAGAGCAGTTCTTC.

The CDR3: CASRGSGADTGELFF. The CDR3 DNA reads as TGTGCCAGCAGGGGTAGCGGGGCGGACACCGGGGAGCTGTTTTTT. This chain connects TRBV6-1 to TRBJ2-2; 8 nucleotides agree with TRBD2. This CDR3 is built from 15 residues. V dropped 6 bases and J dropped 3; count of bases not matched to a gene: 6. The germline CDR1 and CDR2 sequences are MNHNS and SASEGT.

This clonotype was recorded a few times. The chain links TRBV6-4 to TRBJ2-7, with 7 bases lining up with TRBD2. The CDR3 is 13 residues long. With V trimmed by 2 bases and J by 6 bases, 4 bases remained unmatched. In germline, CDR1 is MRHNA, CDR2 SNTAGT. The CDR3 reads CASSDLPSGEQYF. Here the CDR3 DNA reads TGTGCCAGCAGTGACCTCCCTAGCGGCGAGCAGTACTTC.

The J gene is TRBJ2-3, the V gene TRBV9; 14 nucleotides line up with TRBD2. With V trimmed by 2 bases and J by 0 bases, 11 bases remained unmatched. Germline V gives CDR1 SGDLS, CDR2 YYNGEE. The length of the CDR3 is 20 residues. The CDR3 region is CASSVRGLAGVDSSTDTQYF. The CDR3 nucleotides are TGTGCCAGCAGCGTGAGGGGACTAGCGGGAGTCGACTCTAGCACAGATACGCAGTATTTT. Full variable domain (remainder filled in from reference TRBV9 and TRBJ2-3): DSGVTQTPKHLITATGQRVTLRCSPRSGDLSVYWYQQSLDQGLQFLIQYYNGEERAKGNILERFSAQQFPDLHSELNLSSLELGDSALYFCASSVRGLAGVDSSTDTQYFGPGTRLTVL.

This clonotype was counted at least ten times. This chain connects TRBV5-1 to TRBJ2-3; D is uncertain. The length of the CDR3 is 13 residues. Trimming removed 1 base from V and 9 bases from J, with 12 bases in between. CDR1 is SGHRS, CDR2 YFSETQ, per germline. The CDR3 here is CASSLQPAGTQYF. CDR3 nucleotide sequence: TGCGCCAGCAGCTTGCAACCCGCAGGCACGCAGTATTTT.

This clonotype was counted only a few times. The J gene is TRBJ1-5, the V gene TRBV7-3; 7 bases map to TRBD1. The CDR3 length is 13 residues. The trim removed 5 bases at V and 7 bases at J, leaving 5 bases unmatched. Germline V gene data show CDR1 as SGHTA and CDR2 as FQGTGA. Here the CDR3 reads CASSPSQGQPQHF. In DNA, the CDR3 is TGTGCCAGCAGCCCCTCACAGGGGCAGCCCCAGCATTTT.

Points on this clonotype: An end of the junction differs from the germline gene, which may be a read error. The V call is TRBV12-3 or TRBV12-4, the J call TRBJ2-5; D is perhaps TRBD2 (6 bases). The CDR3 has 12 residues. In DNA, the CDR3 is TGTGCCAGCAGTTCCCCGGGGGAGACCCAGAACTTC. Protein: CASSSPGETQNF.